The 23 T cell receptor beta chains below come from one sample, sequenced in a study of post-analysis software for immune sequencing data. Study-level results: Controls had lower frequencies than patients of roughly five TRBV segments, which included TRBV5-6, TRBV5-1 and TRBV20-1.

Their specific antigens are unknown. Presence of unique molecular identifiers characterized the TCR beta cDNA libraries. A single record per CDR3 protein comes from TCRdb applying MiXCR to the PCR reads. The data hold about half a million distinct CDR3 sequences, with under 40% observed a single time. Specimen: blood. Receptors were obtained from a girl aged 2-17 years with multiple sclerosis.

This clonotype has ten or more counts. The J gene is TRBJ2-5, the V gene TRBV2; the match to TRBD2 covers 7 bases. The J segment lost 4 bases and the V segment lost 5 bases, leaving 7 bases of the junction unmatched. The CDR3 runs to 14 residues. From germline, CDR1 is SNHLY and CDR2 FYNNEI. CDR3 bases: TGTGCCAGCAGTATACGGACTAGTGGAGAGACCCAGTACTTC. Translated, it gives CASSIRTSGETQYF.

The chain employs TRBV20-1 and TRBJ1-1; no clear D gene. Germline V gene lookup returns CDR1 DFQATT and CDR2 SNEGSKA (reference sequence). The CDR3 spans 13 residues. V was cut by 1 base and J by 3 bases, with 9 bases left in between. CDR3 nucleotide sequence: TGCAGTGCTAGAGGATTTTCATACACTGAAGCTTTCTTT. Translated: CSARGFSYTEAFF.

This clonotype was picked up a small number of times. Here the CDR3 reads CASSSLTTKPTRETQYF. The DNA of the CDR3 is TGTGCCAGCAGTTCTTTAACCACTAAGCCTACCCGGGAGACCCAGTACTTC. This chain links TRBV28 with TRBJ2-5; D not certain. Trimming took off 4 bases at V and 5 bases at J, with 23 bases between the two ends. Germline V gene data show CDR1 as MDHEN and CDR2 as SYDVKM. This CDR3 has 17 amino acids.

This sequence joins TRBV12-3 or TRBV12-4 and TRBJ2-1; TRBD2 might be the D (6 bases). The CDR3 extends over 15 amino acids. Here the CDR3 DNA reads TGTGCTAGCGGATGGGGCCTAAGCTCCTACAATGAGCAGTTCTTC. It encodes CASGWGLSSYNEQFF.

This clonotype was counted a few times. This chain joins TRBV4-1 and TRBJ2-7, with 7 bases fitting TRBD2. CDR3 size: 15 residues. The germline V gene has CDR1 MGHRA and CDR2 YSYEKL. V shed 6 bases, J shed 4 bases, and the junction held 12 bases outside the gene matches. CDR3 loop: CASSPSPSGDYEQYF. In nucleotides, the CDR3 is TGCGCCAGCAGTCCAAGTCCTAGCGGTGATTACGAGCAGTACTTC.

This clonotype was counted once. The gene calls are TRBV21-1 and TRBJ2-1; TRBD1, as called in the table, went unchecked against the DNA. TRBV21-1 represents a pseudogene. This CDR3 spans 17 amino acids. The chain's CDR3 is CASSKKEQGAGSNEQFF. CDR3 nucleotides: TGTGCCAGCAGCAAAAAGGAACAGGGGGCAGGTTCCAATGAGCAGTTCTTC.

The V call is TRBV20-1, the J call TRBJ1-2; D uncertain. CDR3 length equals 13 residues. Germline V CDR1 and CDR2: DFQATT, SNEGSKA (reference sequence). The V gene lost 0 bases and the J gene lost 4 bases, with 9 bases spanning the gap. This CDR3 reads CSARDLLGYGYTF. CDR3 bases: TGCAGTGCTAGAGATCTATTGGGCTATGGCTACACCTTC.

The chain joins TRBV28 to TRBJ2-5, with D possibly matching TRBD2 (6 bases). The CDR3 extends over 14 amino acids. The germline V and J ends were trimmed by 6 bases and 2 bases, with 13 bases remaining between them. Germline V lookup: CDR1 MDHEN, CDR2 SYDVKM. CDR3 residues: CASRPSGPQETQYF. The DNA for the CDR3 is TGTGCCAGCAGACCAAGCGGGCCTCAAGAGACCCAGTACTTC.

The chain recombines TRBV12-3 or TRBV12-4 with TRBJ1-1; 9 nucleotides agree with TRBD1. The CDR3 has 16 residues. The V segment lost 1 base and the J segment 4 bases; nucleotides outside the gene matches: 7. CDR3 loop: CASSLDRGHRGTEAFF. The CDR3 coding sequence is TGTGCCAGCAGTTTAGACAGGGGGCATAGGGGCACTGAAGCTTTCTTT.

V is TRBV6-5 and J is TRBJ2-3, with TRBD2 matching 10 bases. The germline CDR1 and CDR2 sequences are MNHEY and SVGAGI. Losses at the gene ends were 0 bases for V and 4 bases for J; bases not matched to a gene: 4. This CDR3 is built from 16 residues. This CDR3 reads CASSYSSGGAADTQYF. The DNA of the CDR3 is TGTGCCAGCAGTTACTCCAGCGGGGGGGCGGCAGATACGCAGTATTTT.

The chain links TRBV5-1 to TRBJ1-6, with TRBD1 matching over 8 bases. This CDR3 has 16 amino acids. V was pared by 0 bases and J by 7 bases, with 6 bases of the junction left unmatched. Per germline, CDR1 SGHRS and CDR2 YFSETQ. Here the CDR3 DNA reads TGCGCCAGCAGCTTGGGACAGGGGCCGACGAATTCACCCCTCCACTTT. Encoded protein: CASSLGQGPTNSPLHF.

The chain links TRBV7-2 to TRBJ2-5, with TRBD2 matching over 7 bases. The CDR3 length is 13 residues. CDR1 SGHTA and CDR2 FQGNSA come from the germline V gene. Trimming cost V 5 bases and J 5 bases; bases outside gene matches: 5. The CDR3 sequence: CASSPTSWETQYF. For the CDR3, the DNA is TGTGCCAGCAGCCCGACTAGCTGGGAGACCCAGTACTTC.

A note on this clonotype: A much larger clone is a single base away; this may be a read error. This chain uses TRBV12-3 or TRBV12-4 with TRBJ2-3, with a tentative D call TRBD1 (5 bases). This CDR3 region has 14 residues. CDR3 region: CASSLQGFTDMQYF. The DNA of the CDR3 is TGTGCCAGCAGTTTACAGGGATTCACAGATATGCAGTATTTT.

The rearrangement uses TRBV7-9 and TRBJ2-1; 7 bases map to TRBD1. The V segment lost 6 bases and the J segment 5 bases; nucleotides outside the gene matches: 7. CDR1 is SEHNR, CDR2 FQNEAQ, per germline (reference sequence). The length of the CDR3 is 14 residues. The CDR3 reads CASRGLTGDNEQFF. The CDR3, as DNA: TGTGCCAGCAGGGGTCTCACAGGGGACAATGAGCAGTTCTTC.

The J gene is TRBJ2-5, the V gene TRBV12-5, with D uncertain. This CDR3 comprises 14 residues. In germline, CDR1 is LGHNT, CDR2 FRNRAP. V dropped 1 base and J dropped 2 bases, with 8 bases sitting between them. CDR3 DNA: TGTGCTAGTGGTTTGGGGGCTTATCAAGAGACCCAGTACTTC. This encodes CASGLGAYQETQYF.

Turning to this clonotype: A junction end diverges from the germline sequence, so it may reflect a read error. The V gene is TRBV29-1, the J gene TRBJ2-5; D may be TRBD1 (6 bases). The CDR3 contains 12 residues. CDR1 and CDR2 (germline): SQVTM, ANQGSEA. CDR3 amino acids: CSVWTAQGTQYF. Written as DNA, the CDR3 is TGCAGCGTGTGGACAGCCCAAGGGACCCAGTACTTC.

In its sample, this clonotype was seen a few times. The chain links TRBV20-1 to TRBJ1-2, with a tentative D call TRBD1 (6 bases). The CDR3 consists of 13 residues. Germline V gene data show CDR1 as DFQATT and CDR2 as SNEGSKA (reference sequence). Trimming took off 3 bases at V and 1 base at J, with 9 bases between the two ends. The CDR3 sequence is CSASRDNNYGYTF. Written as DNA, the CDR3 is TGCAGTGCTAGCAGGGACAATAACTATGGCTACACCTTC.

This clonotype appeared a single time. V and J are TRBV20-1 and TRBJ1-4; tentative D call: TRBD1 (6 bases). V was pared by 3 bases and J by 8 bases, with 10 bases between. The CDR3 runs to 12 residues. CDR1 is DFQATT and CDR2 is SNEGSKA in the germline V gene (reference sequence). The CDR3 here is CSASHRVEKLFF. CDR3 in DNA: TGCAGTGCTAGCCACAGGGTAGAAAAACTGTTTTTT.

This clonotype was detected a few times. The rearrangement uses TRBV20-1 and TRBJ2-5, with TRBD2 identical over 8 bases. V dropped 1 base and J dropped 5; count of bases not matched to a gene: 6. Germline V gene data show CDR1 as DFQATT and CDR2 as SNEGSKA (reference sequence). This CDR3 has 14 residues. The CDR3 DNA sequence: TGCAGTGCTAGAGCCCTACTAGCGGCCGAGACCCAGTACTTC. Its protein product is CSARALLAAETQYF.

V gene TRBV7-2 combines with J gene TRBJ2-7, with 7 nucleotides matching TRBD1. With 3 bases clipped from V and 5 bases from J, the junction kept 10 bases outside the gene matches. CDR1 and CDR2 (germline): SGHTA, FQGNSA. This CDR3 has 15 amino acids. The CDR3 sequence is CASSFDRANQNEQYF. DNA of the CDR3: TGTGCCAGCAGCTTTGACAGGGCCAACCAAAACGAGCAGTACTTC.

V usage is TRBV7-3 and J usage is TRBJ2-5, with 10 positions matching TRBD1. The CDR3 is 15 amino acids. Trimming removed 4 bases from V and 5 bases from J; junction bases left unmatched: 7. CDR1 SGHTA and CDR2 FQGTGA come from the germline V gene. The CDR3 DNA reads TGTGCCAGCAGCTCAAGACAGGGGGCTCTTGAGACCCAGTACTTC. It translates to CASSSRQGALETQYF.

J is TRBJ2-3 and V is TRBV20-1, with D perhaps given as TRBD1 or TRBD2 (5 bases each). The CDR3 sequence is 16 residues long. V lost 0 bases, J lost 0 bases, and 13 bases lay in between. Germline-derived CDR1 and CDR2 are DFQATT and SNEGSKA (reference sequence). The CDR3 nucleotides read TGCAGTGCTAGAGATCCGAGGGGACCTAGCACAGATACGCAGTATTTT. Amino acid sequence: CSARDPRGPSTDTQYF.

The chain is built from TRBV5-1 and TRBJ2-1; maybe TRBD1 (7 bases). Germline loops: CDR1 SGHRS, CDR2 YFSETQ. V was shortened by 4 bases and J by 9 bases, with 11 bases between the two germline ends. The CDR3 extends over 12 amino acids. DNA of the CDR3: TGCGCCAGCAGCACCCAGGGGGGTGAGCAGTTCTTC. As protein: CASSTQGGEQFF.